These T cell receptor beta chains were read from a single sample in a study of cytomegalovirus exposure and HLA in healthy donors. Using immunoSEQ multiplex PCR, the repertoire was profiled, and TCRdb retains in-frame clones only, with some absent. The table records 170,000 or so clones, approximately 81% of them present only once. Sequenced: PBMCs. These receptors came from a boy aged 2 to 9 in good health and CMV-seronegative. The CDR3 runs from the conserved cysteine through the conserved F or W. The D gene is left open where the match is weak. Size tells how often a clone was seen (once, few, many) or the class of an expanded clone, and some rows leave it out.

j_gene,d_gene,abundance,v_gene,CDR3aa,CDR3nt
TRBJ2-7,TRBD1,once,TRBV5-1,CASSLQGVYEQYF,TGCGCCAGCAGCTTACAGGGGGTGTACGAGCAGTACTTC
TRBJ2-7,-,-,TRBV27,CASSLRNAVGEQYF,TGTGCCAGCAGTTTAAGAAACGCGGTTGGCGAGCAGTACTTC
TRBJ1-5,TRBD1,few,TRBV5-6,CASSFDRGLSNQPQHF,TGTGCCAGCAGCTTTGACAGGGGCCTTAGCAATCAGCCCCAGCATTTT
TRBJ1-2,TRBD1,-,TRBV5-6,CASRPGQIFYGYTF,TGTGCCAGCAGACCGGGACAGATTTTCTATGGCTACACCTTC
TRBJ2-7,TRBD2,-,TRBV25-1,CASSEYGGSSYEQYF,TGTGCCAGCAGTGAATACGGGGGGAGCTCCTACGAGCAGTACTTC
TRBJ2-1,-,once,TRBV7-3,CASSLFASRGEQFF,TGTGCCAGCAGCTTATTTGCTAGCCGAGGTGAGCAGTTCTTC
TRBJ2-1,-,-,TRBV6-1,CASPTGDYNEQFF,TGTGCCAGCCCAACCGGGGACTACAATGAGCAGTTCTTC
TRBJ2-3,TRBD2,-,TRBV5-1,CASGGGSIGDTQYF,TGCGCCAGCGGCGGGGGAAGTATAGGAGATACGCAGTATTTT
TRBJ2-1,-,-,TRBV6-5,CASSRKDWGDNEQFF,TGTGCCAGCAGCCGCAAAGATTGGGGGGACAATGAGCAGTTCTTC
TRBJ1-4,-,-,TRBV2,CASRINTSNEKLFF,TGTGCCAGCAGGATAAATACATCTAATGAAAAACTGTTTTTT
TRBJ1-2,-,-,TRBV30,CAWSVDSWGYTF,TGTGCCTGGAGTGTGGACTCGTGGGGCTACACCTTC
TRBJ1-1,-,-,TRBV4-1,CASSQPGTRRTEAFF,TGCGCCAGCAGCCAACCCGGGACTAGGCGCACTGAAGCTTTCTTT
TRBJ2-7,TRBD2,-,TRBV27,CASSPRRGREGSYEQYF,TGTGCCAGCAGTCCACGCCGGGGGCGGGAGGGGTCCTACGAGCAGTACTTC
TRBJ2-7,-,once,TRBV5-1,CASSLTGRGASYEQYF,TGCGCCAGCAGCTTGACCGGACGGGGTGCCTCCTACGAGCAGTACTTC
TRBJ1-4,TRBD1,-,TRBV6-5,CASSYRDSEGEKLFF,TGTGCCAGCAGTTACCGGGACAGCGAGGGGGAAAAACTGTTTTTT
TRBJ2-2,-,-,TRBV5-1,CASSLARTNTGELFF,TGCGCCAGCAGCTTGGCCAGGACGAACACCGGGGAGCTGTTTTTT
TRBJ2-7,-,-,TRBV5-1,CASSLYSQASYEQYF,TGCGCCAGCAGCCTGTATTCCCAGGCCTCCTACGAGCAGTACTTC
TRBJ1-1,TRBD1,-,TRBV5-1,CASSSGTGGWGTEAFF,TGCGCCAGCAGTTCCGGGACAGGGGGCTGGGGGACTGAAGCTTTCTTT
TRBJ2-7,-,few,TRBV5-6,CASSLQDEQYF,TGTGCCAGCAGCTTACAGGACGAGCAGTACTTC
TRBJ1-5,-,-,TRBV28,CASSSQFRAPSPNQPQHF,TGTGCCAGCAGTAGCCAATTCAGGGCCCCCAGCCCCAATCAGCCCCAGCATTTT
TRBJ2-5,TRBD2,-,TRBV27,CASSSGLAGVEQYF,TGTGCCAGCAGTTCTGGACTAGCGGGAGTTGAGCAGTACTTC
TRBJ2-7,-,-,TRBV28,CASSPAPPGEQYF,TGTGCCAGCAGCCCCGCACCTCCGGGCGAGCAGTACTTC
TRBJ2-5,-,-,TRBV11-2,CASSARLGETQYF,TGTGCCAGCAGCGCACGACTCGGGGAGACCCAGTACTTC
TRBJ1-4,-,few,TRBV30,CAWSQGLSEKLFF,TGTGCCTGGAGCCAGGGTTTGTCCGAAAAACTGTTTTTT
TRBJ1-1,TRBD1,-,TRBV19,CAARQGMNTEAFF,TGTGCCGCGCGACAGGGGATGAACACTGAAGCTTTCTTT
TRBJ2-1,-,-,TRBV4-1,CASSQDWAGRYNEQFF,TGCGCCAGCAGCCAAGATTGGGCGGGGCGATACAATGAGCAGTTCTTC
TRBJ2-1,TRBD2,-,TRBV4-1,CASSQEPGLAGGGVF,TGCGCCAGCAGCCAAGAACCGGGACTAGCGGGAGGTGGGGTCTTC
TRBJ2-7,-,-,TRBV27,CASSFSRDSSSYEQYF,TGTGCCAGCAGTTTTTCCCGGGACTCCAGCTCCTACGAGCAGTACTTC
TRBJ2-7,-,-,TRBV6-5,CASSYSSGQRHYEQYF,TGTGCCAGCAGTTATAGTTCGGGACAACGACACTACGAGCAGTACTTC
TRBJ2-5,TRBD2,few,TRBV4-1,CASSQSDWLAGDQETQYF,TGCGCCAGCAGCCAATCGGACTGGCTAGCGGGAGACCAAGAGACCCAGTACTTC
TRBJ2-3,-,-,TRBV6-5,CASTREGGRTDTQYF,TGTGCCAGTACAAGAGAAGGAGGGCGGACAGATACGCAGTATTTT
TRBJ2-7,-,-,TRBV4-1,CASSQDQVGTPTYEQYF,TGCGCCAGCAGCCAAGATCAGGTTGGGACTCCGACCTACGAGCAGTACTTC
TRBJ2-7,TRBD2,-,TRBV4-2,CASSQVRLSGTPYEQYF,TGTGCCAGCAGCCAAGTCCGTCTGAGCGGGACTCCCTACGAGCAGTACTTC
TRBJ2-3,-,-,TRBV5-1,CASSLEEGTDTQYF,TGCGCCAGCAGCTTGGAGGAGGGCACAGATACGCAGTATTTT
TRBJ1-2,TRBD1,-,TRBV4-1,CASSQDGIWGTGGWGYTF,TGCGCCAGCAGCCAAGATGGAATCTGGGGGACAGGGGGTTGGGGCTACACCTTC
TRBJ2-7,TRBD2,-,TRBV5-6,CASSFYGSGTKLGVQYF,TGTGCCAGCAGCTTTTATGGGAGCGGGACGAAATTAGGGGTGCAGTACTTC
TRBJ2-3,TRBD1,-,TRBV11-3,CASSSIKTGKETQYF,TGTGCCAGCAGCTCTATAAAGACAGGGAAGGAAACGCAGTATTTT
TRBJ2-2,-,-,TRBV29-1,CSVEIRSGELFF,TGCAGCGTTGAGATCAGATCCGGGGAGCTGTTTTTT
TRBJ2-1,TRBD2,-,TRBV11-2,CASSPSTSGAYNEQFF,TGTGCCAGCAGCCCGAGTACTAGCGGAGCCTACAATGAGCAGTTCTTC
TRBJ2-7,TRBD2,-,TRBV7-9,CASSLETSEYPYEQYF,TGTGCCAGCAGCTTAGAGACTAGCGAGTATCCTTACGAGCAGTACTTC
TRBJ2-7,-,-,TRBV7-6,CASSPRGGESYEQYF,TGTGCCAGCAGCCCCCGGGGTGGAGAATCCTACGAGCAGTACTTC
TRBJ1-5,-,few,TRBV7-7,CASPDAQLRPQHF,TGTGCCAGCCCAGATGCACAGTTGCGGCCCCAGCATTTT
TRBJ2-1,TRBD2,-,TRBV25-1,CASSGLAGPYNEQFF,TGTGCCAGCAGTGGACTAGCGGGACCTTACAATGAGCAGTTCTTC
TRBJ1-2,TRBD1,-,TRBV25-1,CASSGRQGTNYGYTF,TGTGCCAGCAGTGGCAGACAGGGGACAAACTATGGCTACACCTTC
TRBJ2-1,TRBD1,-,TRBV11-3,CASSSTGNEQFF,TGTGCCAGCAGCTCGACAGGGAATGAGCAGTTCTTC
TRBJ2-3,-,-,TRBV9,CASSAQGTDTQYF,TGTGCCAGCAGTGCGCAGGGCACAGATACGCAGTATTTT
TRBJ1-5,-,-,TRBV10-2,CASSESRGRNQPQHF,TGCGCCAGCAGTGAGTCGAGAGGTCGCAATCAGCCCCAGCATTTT
TRBJ2-7,-,-,TRBV6-1,CASSLHRASSYEQYF,TGTGCCAGCAGCCTACACAGGGCTAGCTCCTACGAGCAGTACTTC
TRBJ2-7,-,-,TRBV5-6,CASSLGVSYEQYF,TGTGCCAGCAGCTTGGGTGTCAGCTACGAGCAGTACTTC
TRBJ2-2,-,once,TRBV5-4,CASSPGLNTGELFF,TGTGCCAGCAGCCCGGGACTCAACACCGGGGAGCTGTTTTTT
TRBJ2-1,-,-,TRBV25-1,CASSLLIGKTAYNEQFF,TGTGCCAGCAGTCTCCTCATCGGCAAAACAGCCTACAATGAGCAGTTCTTC
TRBJ2-7,-,-,TRBV7-9,CASSLEGGDEQYF,TGTGCCAGCAGCTTAGAGGGGGGGGACGAGCAGTACTTC
TRBJ1-4,TRBD1,-,TRBV2,CASSDFGTGREKLFF,TGTGCCAGCAGTGATTTCGGGACAGGGCGCGAAAAACTGTTTTTT
TRBJ1-4,-,-,TRBV5-1,CASSAGQGNVEKLFF,TGCGCCAGCAGCGCGGGGCAGGGTAACGTTGAAAAACTGTTTTTT
TRBJ2-3,TRBD2,once,TRBV11-3,CASSSREGSTDTQYF,TGTGCCAGCAGCTCCCGGGAGGGGAGCACAGATACGCAGTATTTT
TRBJ2-5,-,-,TRBV5-1,CASSPTGIGETQYF,TGCGCCAGCAGCCCGACGGGGATCGGGGAGACCCAGTACTTC
TRBJ2-1,TRBD1,few,TRBV5-1,CASSFQGASGNEQFF,TGCGCCAGCAGCTTTCAGGGGGCCAGTGGGAATGAGCAGTTCTTC
TRBJ1-2,-,-,TRBV9,CASSVGQDTVPTYGYTF,TGTGCCAGCAGCGTAGGACAGGATACGGTCCCGACGTATGGCTACACCTTC
TRBJ2-3,TRBD2,few,TRBV5-1,CASSLGLAGGLTDTQYF,TGCGCCAGCAGCTTGGGACTAGCGGGAGGTCTCACAGATACGCAGTATTTT